This T cell receptor beta chain is from a study of cytomegalovirus exposure and HLA in healthy donors. The CDR3 spans 15 residues. V was pared by 1 base and J by 10 bases, with 7 bases of the junction left unmatched. CDR1 LNHNV and CDR2 YYDKDF come from the germline V gene (reference sequence). The PCR was carried out with 60 Vbeta primers and 13 Jbeta primers. Sequencing was performed with immunoSEQ multiplex PCR; in TCRdb, only in-frame clones are kept and a portion is missing. The sample has about 190,000 clones, around 87% seen once. The source material was PBMCs. The V call is TRBV15, the J call TRBJ2-1; 10 nucleotides line up with TRBD2. The receptor was derived from a man aged 25 to 40 in good health and CMV-seronegative. The CDR3 sequence is CATSRGTSGLGEQFF. The CDR3 DNA follows: TGTGCCACCAGCAGAGGGACTAGCGGTCTTGGGGAGCAGTTCTTC.